This T cell receptor (beta chain) was identified in a study of regulatory T cells in long-lasting Graves disease. Broader study findings: TCR diversity was lower in persistent Graves' patients (versus newly diagnosed ones).

The table lists this clonotype with many counts. Its antigen remains unknown. Arm-PCR of CDR3 regions and iRepertoire HTBI primers were the basis on which TCR beta libraries were built. One entry per CDR3 protein results from TCRdb running MiXCR on the multiplex PCR reads. This table holds some 340,000 distinct CDR3 sequences, more than 20% found once. The time point denotes: persistent/refractory GD, antithyroid drugs over 5 years with positive TRAb. From PBMCs, RNA was extracted and then used to make the TCR library. Here the sequenced sample was peripheral blood mononuclear cells (PBMCs), taken when the disease was refractory, from a patient treated with antithyroid drugs. The source of this sequence is a woman aged 40 to 49 with Graves disease.

The CDR3 sequence is CASSLPGGWAEAFF. Written as DNA, the CDR3 is TGTGCCAGCAGCTTACCCGGGGGGTGGGCTGAAGCTTTCTTT. The chain combines TRBV11-2 with TRBJ1-1; maybe TRBD1 (5 bases). The CDR3 runs 14 residues. Germline V gives CDR1 SGHAT, CDR2 FQNNGV. V was cut by 2 bases and J by 6 bases, with 13 bases left in between. Together with reference TRBV11-2 and TRBJ1-1, the CDR3 gives the full variable domain: EAGVAQSPRYKIIEKRQSVAFWCNPISGHATLYWYQQILGQGPKLLIQFQNNGVVDDSQLPKDRFSAERLKGVDSTLKIQPAKLEDSAVYLCASSLPGGWAEAFFGQGTRLTVV.